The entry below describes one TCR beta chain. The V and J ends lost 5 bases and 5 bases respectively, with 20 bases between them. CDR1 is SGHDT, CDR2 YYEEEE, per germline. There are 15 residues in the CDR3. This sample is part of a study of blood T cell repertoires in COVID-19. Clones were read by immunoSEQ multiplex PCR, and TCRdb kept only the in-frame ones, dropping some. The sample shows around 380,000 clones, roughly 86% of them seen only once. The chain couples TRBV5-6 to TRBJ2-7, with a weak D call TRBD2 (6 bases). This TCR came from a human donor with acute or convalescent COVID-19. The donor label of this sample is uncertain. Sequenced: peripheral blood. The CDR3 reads CASRTGGSLGDEQYF. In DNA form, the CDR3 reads TGTGCCAGCAGGACCGGGGGTTCGCTAGGGGACGAGCAGTACTTC. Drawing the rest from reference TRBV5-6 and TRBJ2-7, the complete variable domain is DAGVTQSPTHLIKTRGQQVTLRCSPKSGHDTVSWYQQALGQGPQFIFQYYEEEERQRGNFPDRFSGHQFPNYSSELNVNALLLGDSALYLCASRTGGSLGDEQYFGPGTRLTVT.